The 27 T cell receptor beta chains below come from one sample, sequenced in a study of cytomegalovirus exposure and HLA in healthy donors. 13 Jbeta primers and 60 Vbeta primers were used for the PCR. Some clones are missing from TCRdb's copy, which holds only in-frame ones; the method was immunoSEQ multiplex PCR. Found here are approximately 150,000 clones, around three quarters of them singletons; the top ten hold about 6.6%. Sequencing was performed on PBMCs. The source is a woman aged 40 to 49 in good health and CMV-seropositive.

The chain combines TRBV6-1 with TRBJ2-7; 11 nucleotides match TRBD2. CDR3 size: 15 residues. The V and J ends lost 8 bases and 1 base, in that order; junction bases with no gene match: 7. Germline V CDR1 and CDR2: MNHNS, SASEGT. The CDR3 sequence: CASDSGTSGSYEQYF. CDR3 sequence (DNA): TGTGCCAGCGACTCTGGGACTAGCGGTTCCTACGAGCAGTACTTC.

J is TRBJ2-1 and V is TRBV10-3; TRBD2 aligns across 10 bases. Trimming took 4 bases from V and 8 from J; bases not matched to a gene: 5. Germline CDR1 ENHRY, CDR2 SYGVKD. This CDR3 has 14 residues. The CDR3 spells CAISGLAGFDEQFF. CDR3 coding DNA: TGTGCCATCAGTGGACTAGCGGGTTTTGATGAGCAGTTCTTC.

V is TRBV5-1 and J is TRBJ2-1, with 7 bases identical to TRBD2. The CDR3 spans 14 residues. In germline, CDR1 is SGHRS, CDR2 YFSETQ. J gave up 7 bases and V 2 bases, and 6 bases lay outside the gene matches. CDR3 in DNA: TGCGCCAGCAGCTTCCCTAGCGGTGGGAATGAGCAGTTCTTC. As protein: CASSFPSGGNEQFF. Full variable domain (remainder filled in from reference TRBV5-1 and TRBJ2-1): KAGVTQTPRYLIKTRGQQVTLSCSPISGHRSVSWYQQTPGQGLQFLFEYFSETQRNKGNFPGRFSGRQFSNSRSEMNVSTLELGDSALYLCASSFPSGGNEQFFGPGTRLTVL.

The J gene is TRBJ1-6, the V gene TRBV5-6, with 7 bases fitting TRBD1. This CDR3 has 14 residues. CDR1 SGHDT and CDR2 YYEEEE come from the germline V gene. Germline trimming cut 4 bases from V and 10 bases from J; bases unmatched to any gene: 8. The CDR3 region is CASSDTGVLSPLHF. CDR3 DNA sequence: TGTGCCAGCAGCGATACAGGGGTGCTCTCACCCCTCCACTTT. Based on the CDR3 plus reference TRBV5-6 and TRBJ1-6, the full variable domain is DAGVTQSPTHLIKTRGQQVTLRCSPKSGHDTVSWYQQALGQGPQFIFQYYEEEERQRGNFPDRFSGHQFPNYSSELNVNALLLGDSALYLCASSDTGVLSPLHFGNGTRLTVT.

The table lists this clone with a count of one. The gene calls are TRBV9 and TRBJ1-3, with 7 nucleotides matching TRBD1. CDR3 size: 20 residues. V dropped 7 bases and J dropped 0; count of bases not matched to a gene: 22. Germline CDR1 is SGDLS and CDR2 is YYNGEE. CDR3 DNA: TGTGCCAGCCCCTACGTAGGGTCATGTGGGACAGCTTACTCTGGAAACACCATATATTTT. This sequence encodes CASPYVGSCGTAYSGNTIYF.

The chain links TRBV5-1 to TRBJ1-1; unclear D gene. The CDR3 extends over 14 amino acids. V dropped 2 bases and J dropped 1 base, with 9 bases sitting between them. The germline V gene encodes CDR1 SGHRS and CDR2 YFSETQ. The CDR3 bases are TGCGCCAGCAGCTTCGGGGTGCAGAACACTGAAGCTTTCTTT. Translated: CASSFGVQNTEAFF.

The rearrangement uses TRBV7-3 and TRBJ2-1, with D maybe TRBD1 (5 bases). CDR1 and CDR2 from the germline V gene are SGHTA and FQGTGA. The CDR3 is made up of 16 amino acids. V lost 5 bases, J lost 3 bases, and 17 bases lay in between. In nucleotides, the CDR3 is TGTGCCAGCAGCCGGGCGAGTGGCAGGGTCTACAATGAGCAGTTCTTC. Residues: CASSRASGRVYNEQFF. Combining the CDR3 with reference TRBV7-3 and TRBJ2-1 gives the whole variable domain GAGVSQTPSNKVTEKGKYVELRCDPISGHTALYWYRQSLGQGPEFLIYFQGTGAADDSGLPNDRFFAVRPEGSVSTLKIQRTERGDSAVYLCASSRASGRVYNEQFFGPGTRLTVL.

The CDR3: CASSYSPQDQRDTQYF. CDR3 in DNA: TGTGCCAGCAGTTACTCTCCACAGGACCAGCGAGATACGCAGTATTTT. The chain joins TRBV6-5 to TRBJ2-3; the D gene is possibly TRBD1 (5 bases). Germline V lookup: CDR1 MNHEY, CDR2 SVGAGI. This CDR3 has 16 amino acids. Between the trimmed V and J ends, which lost 0 bases and 5 bases, there was a span of 15 bases.

V usage is TRBV5-4 and J usage is TRBJ2-5; D is perhaps TRBD2 (6 bases). V lost 3 bases to trimming and J lost 4 bases, with 19 bases between them. The CDR3 has 16 residues. Germline V lookup: CDR1 SGHNT, CDR2 YYREEE (reference sequence). Here the CDR3 DNA reads TGTGCCAGCAGCTCGGGTGGGCGGGGATCTGGAGAGACCCAGTACTTC. The encoded protein is CASSSGGRGSGETQYF.

The V call is TRBV6-1, the J call TRBJ2-5, with 10 bases aligning to TRBD1. Gene TRBJ2-7 matches the end of the DNA better, so the J call may be wrong. CDR1 and CDR2 (germline): MNHNS, SASEGT. CDR3 size: 14 residues. The DNA of the CDR3 is TGTGCCAGCAGAGTAGGACAGGGGGCCTACGAGCAGTACTTC. Translated: CASRVGQGAYEQYF.

This clone was observed once. The V and J genes are TRBV7-9 and TRBJ2-5, with TRBD2 identical over 8 bases. The CDR3 covers 16 residues. Trimming cost V 5 bases and J 4 bases; bases outside gene matches: 12. Germline lookup yields CDR1 SEHNR and CDR2 FQNEAQ (reference sequence). DNA for the CDR3: TGTGCCAGCAGCCCCGGGAGGGGGGGTTTTTCAGAGACCCAGTACTTC. This gives the protein CASSPGRGGFSETQYF.

The chain links TRBV6-5 to TRBJ2-5, with D maybe TRBD1 (6 bases). From germline, CDR1 is MNHEY and CDR2 SVGAGI. The CDR3 runs to 14 residues. V lost 3 bases to trimming and J lost 5 bases, with 13 bases between them. CDR3 DNA: TGTGCCAGCAGTTATTGGGGCCAGGGGGAGACCCAGTACTTC. Its protein product is CASSYWGQGETQYF.

About this clone itself: Other nucleotide sequences in the sample specify the same CDR3. The chain links TRBV28 to TRBJ1-3, with D uncertain. Germline V lookup: CDR1 MDHEN, CDR2 SYDVKM. V lost 5 bases, J lost 4 bases, and 12 bases lay in between. This CDR3 is built from 14 residues. The CDR3 region has the DNA TGTGCCAGCAGTGCCCCCGGGGAGGGAAACACCATATATTTT. Residues: CASSAPGEGNTIYF. Drawing the rest from reference TRBV28 and TRBJ1-3, the complete variable domain is DVKVTQSSRYLVKRTGEKVFLECVQDMDHENMFWYRQDPGLGLRLIYFSYDVKMKEKGDIPEGYSVSREKKERFSLILESASTNQTSMYLCASSAPGEGNTIYFGEGSWLTVV.

The rearrangement uses TRBV5-1 and TRBJ1-2; 10 bases agree with TRBD1. Germline V gene lookup returns CDR1 SGHRS and CDR2 YFSETQ. The CDR3 totals 13 residues. J was trimmed by 8 bases and V by 2 bases; bases with no gene match: 3. The CDR3 sequence: CASSLSGQGGYTF. The CDR3 bases are TGCGCCAGCAGCTTATCGGGACAGGGGGGCTACACCTTC.

The chain recombines TRBV7-9 with TRBJ1-2, with a tentative D call TRBD1 (5 bases). The germline gives CDR1 SEHNR, CDR2 FQNEAQ (reference sequence). V was pared by 2 bases and J by 8 bases, with 21 bases between. The CDR3 has 16 residues. CDR3 protein: CASSLLGRASVKGYTF. CDR3 nucleotides: TGTGCCAGCAGCTTACTCGGCAGGGCGTCTGTGAAGGGCTACACCTTC.

As regards this clone: The sample holds other DNA sequences that translate to the same CDR3. The CDR3 sequence is CASSSPGQGNTEAFF. CDR3 bases: TGTGCCAGCAGCTCTCCGGGACAGGGGAACACTGAAGCTTTCTTT. This chain links TRBV5-4 with TRBJ1-1; TRBD1 matches 9 bases. CDR1 and CDR2 from the germline V gene are SGHNT and YYREEE (reference sequence). The CDR3 consists of 15 residues. Trimming took 3 bases from V and 1 from J; bases not matched to a gene: 4.

J is TRBJ2-5 and V is TRBV13; no clear D. CDR3 length equals 13 residues. Germline CDR1 is PRHDT and CDR2 is FYEKMQ (reference sequence). Deletions cut 5 bases from V and 3 bases from J, with 10 bases between. In DNA, the CDR3 is TGTGCCAGCAGCATTGACTTAGAAGAGACCCAGTACTTC. It yields the protein CASSIDLEETQYF.

J is TRBJ2-7 and V is TRBV29-1, with a weak D call TRBD1 (6 bases). The CDR3 consists of 13 residues. The V gene's germline CDR1 is SQVTM and CDR2 ANQGSEA. Trimming stripped 6 bases from V and 2 bases from J, with 14 bases between. In nucleotides, the CDR3 is TGCAGCGTATGGTTCCAGGGGACCTACGAGCAGTACTTC. It translates to CSVWFQGTYEQYF.

This chain connects TRBV9 to TRBJ2-2, with 8 bases aligning to TRBD2. The length of the CDR3 is 16 residues. The germline CDR1 and CDR2 sequences are SGDLS and YYNGEE. Trimming removed 3 bases from V and 0 bases from J; junction bases left unmatched: 4. CDR3 region: CASSARTSSNTGELFF. DNA of the CDR3: TGTGCCAGCAGCGCTAGGACTAGCTCGAACACCGGGGAGCTGTTTTTT.

The gene calls are TRBV27 and TRBJ2-7; TRBD1 matches at 10 bases. Per the germline V gene, CDR1 is MNHEY and CDR2 is SMNVEV (reference sequence). The trim removed 7 bases at V and 2 bases at J, leaving 5 bases unmatched. The length of the CDR3 is 14 residues. CDR3 in DNA: TGTGCCAGCACCTCCGGACAGGGGGCCTACGAGCAGTACTTC. Protein: CASTSGQGAYEQYF.

As DNA, the CDR3 is TGCGCCAGCAACGTTGGGCGGTTTGCGGGTAGCACAGATACGCAGTATTTT. This translates into CASNVGRFAGSTDTQYF. The chain links TRBV5-1 to TRBJ2-3, with D possibly being TRBD2 (5 bases). V lost 6 bases to trimming and J lost 0 bases, with 20 bases between them. Germline V gives CDR1 SGHRS, CDR2 YFSETQ. This CDR3 region has 17 residues.

J is TRBJ2-3 and V is TRBV13, with D hard to call. The length of the CDR3 is 13 residues. Germline lookup yields CDR1 PRHDT and CDR2 FYEKMQ (reference sequence). Trimming took 2 bases from V and 6 from J, leaving 9 bases between them. The CDR3: CASSLSRGDTQYF. In nucleotides, the CDR3 is TGTGCCAGCAGCTTATCGCGTGGTGATACGCAGTATTTT.

This clone was counted between two and nine times. The genes are TRBV5-4 and TRBJ2-7; perhaps TRBD1 as D (5 bases). Trimming took 3 bases from V and 3 from J, leaving 7 bases between them. CDR1 is SGHNT, CDR2 YYREEE, per germline (reference sequence). This CDR3 is 12 amino acids long. In DNA, the CDR3 is TGTGCCAGCAGCTCGGACAACTACGAGCAGTACTTC. Protein sequence: CASSSDNYEQYF.

V is TRBV2 and J is TRBJ1-6, with a possible D match to TRBD1 (5 bases). Per germline, CDR1 SNHLY and CDR2 FYNNEI. The V end lost 9 bases, the J end lost 9 bases, and 15 bases lay between the germline ends. This CDR3 comprises 13 residues. The CDR3 sequence is CASRQIDSSPLHF. The CDR3 nucleotides read TGTGCCAGTCGACAGATAGACAGTTCACCCCTCCACTTT.

This clone was seen just once. The chain carries TRBV5-4 and TRBJ2-7, with 10 nucleotides matching TRBD2. Germline CDR1 is SGHNT and CDR2 is YYREEE (reference sequence). This CDR3 has 17 residues. V dropped 0 bases and J dropped 4; count of bases not matched to a gene: 10. The CDR3: CASSLALAGAWTYEQYF. CDR3 sequence (DNA): TGTGCCAGCAGCTTGGCGCTAGCGGGAGCATGGACTTACGAGCAGTACTTC. Based on the CDR3 plus reference TRBV5-4 and TRBJ2-7, the full variable domain is ETGVTQSPTHLIKTRGQQVTLRCSSQSGHNTVSWYQQALGQGPQFIFQYYREEENGRGNFPPRFSGLQFPNYSSELNVNALELDDSALYLCASSLALAGAWTYEQYFGPGTRLTVT.

This chain connects TRBV5-1 to TRBJ2-5, with D hard to call. CDR3 length: 13 residues. Trimming removed 7 bases from V and 4 bases from J, with 14 bases in between. The germline V gene encodes CDR1 SGHRS and CDR2 YFSETQ. CDR3 DNA: TGCGCCAGCTCTCCCCTGGCTGCAGAGACCCAGTACTTC. Protein product: CASSPLAAETQYF. Supplemented by reference TRBV5-1 and TRBJ2-5, the full variable domain reads KAGVTQTPRYLIKTRGQQVTLSCSPISGHRSVSWYQQTPGQGLQFLFEYFSETQRNKGNFPGRFSGRQFSNSRSEMNVSTLELGDSALYLCASSPLAAETQYFGPGTRLLVL.

The chain carries TRBV5-1 and TRBJ2-3, with 12 bases lining up with TRBD2. This CDR3 region has 15 residues. The V gene end was trimmed by 3 bases and the J gene end by 4 bases; junction bases not matched to a gene: 3. Germline V lookup: CDR1 SGHRS, CDR2 YFSETQ. CDR3 sequence reads: CASSYLAGGPDTQYF. For the CDR3, the DNA is TGCGCCAGCAGCTACCTAGCGGGAGGGCCAGATACGCAGTATTTT.